These T cell receptor beta chains were read from a single sample in a study of response to subunit inactivated influenza vaccine. TCRdb called the RT-PCR reads again in MiXCR, with one record for every CDR3 protein. The repertoire includes around 750,000 distinct CDR3 sequences, 21% of them detected once, and 9.5% to 13% sits in the top ten. The sequenced sample was PBMCs from blood, obtained about 5 days after vaccination. The receptors here all came from a man aged 50-59 years who received an inactivated influenza vaccine. The CDR3 runs from the conserved cysteine through the conserved F or W. D genes are given only for firm matches. Size is omitted from some rows. Given values are once, few, many or a class for expanded clones.

J gene,D gene,V gene,clone size,CDR3 protein,CDR3 DNA
TRBJ2-1,-,TRBV3-1,-,CASSQGEHSAYNEQFF,TGTGCCAGCAGCCAAGGTGAGCACAGCGCTTACAATGAGCAGTTCTTC
TRBJ2-1,TRBD1,TRBV12-3/TRBV12-4,few,CASSPRTGGKGNEQFF,TGTGCCAGCAGTCCAAGGACAGGGGGCAAGGGTAATGAGCAGTTCTTC
TRBJ2-1,-,TRBV6-5,many,CASSHGRSPRAYNEQFF,TGTGCCAGCAGTCACGGACGGAGTCCGAGAGCCTACAATGAGCAGTTCTTC
TRBJ1-2,-,TRBV25-1,few,CASSERGAYGYTF,TGTGCCAGCAGTGAAAGGGGCGCCTATGGCTACACCTTC
TRBJ2-1,-,TRBV6-4,-,CASSDDSDNEQFF,TGTGCCAGCAGTGACGACTCCGACAATGAGCAGTTCTTC
TRBJ2-7,-,TRBV4-3,many,CASSQEGGAGPSYEQYF,TGCGCCAGCAGCCAAGAAGGAGGGGCGGGCCCCTCCTACGAGCAGTACTTC
TRBJ2-3,-,TRBV6-2/TRBV6-3,-,CASKLAISSTDTQYF,TGTGCCAGCAAGCTAGCGATTTCTAGCACAGATACGCAGTATTTT
TRBJ2-1,TRBD2,TRBV5-6,few,CASSLVLAGARSYNEQFF,TGTGCCAGCAGCTTGGTGCTAGCGGGGGCCCGCTCCTACAATGAGCAGTTCTTC
TRBJ1-1,-,TRBV5-1,few,CASSLGLRNEDTEAFF,TGCGCCAGCAGCTTGGGGCTGAGGAACGAGGACACTGAAGCTTTCTTT
TRBJ2-7,-,TRBV6-2/TRBV6-3,few,CASSYDTGLWFRYEQYF,TGTGCCAGCAGTTACGATACCGGGTTGTGGTTTCGCTACGAGCAGTACTTC
TRBJ2-7,TRBD1,TRBV6-5,few,CASSSTGTGFYEQYF,TGTGCCAGCAGTTCCACCGGGACAGGGTTCTACGAGCAGTACTTC
TRBJ2-2,-,TRBV29-1,-,CSVPESTGELFF,TGCAGCGTTCCAGAGTCAACCGGGGAGCTGTTTTTT
TRBJ2-7,TRBD2,TRBV5-1,few,CASSLAGSGSHEQYF,TGCGCCAGCAGCTTGGCTGGTAGCGGGAGCCACGAGCAGTACTTC
TRBJ2-7,-,TRBV27,many,CASSLVRGEQYF,TGTGCCAGCAGTTTAGTGCGTGGGGAGCAGTACTTC
TRBJ2-7,-,TRBV7-9,-,CASSLVQGLSYEQYF,TGTGCCAGCAGCTTAGTTCAGGGGCTCTCCTACGAGCAGTACTTC
TRBJ2-7,TRBD2,TRBV15,-,CATSRDRNKWTRYYEQYF,TGTGCCACCAGCAGAGATAGGAATAAATGGACTAGGTACTACGAGCAGTACTTC
TRBJ1-2,-,TRBV7-2,-,CASSFGGGVSGYTF,TGTGCCAGCAGCTTCGGGGGGGGAGTGAGCGGCTACACCTTC
TRBJ2-7,-,TRBV6-1,once,CASSPRGLNEQYF,TGTGCCAGCAGTCCCCGAGGACTGAACGAGCAGTACTTC
TRBJ2-7,TRBD2,TRBV7-2,-,CASSQLSGTSYEQYF,TGTGCCAGCAGTCAACTTTCCGGGACTAGTTACGAGCAGTACTTC
TRBJ2-7,-,TRBV5-6,many,CASSRPTGHRAYEQYF,TGTGCCAGCAGCCGCCCGACGGGACACCGAGCCTACGAGCAGTACTTC
TRBJ2-3,-,TRBV10-3,-,CAISEPPLDTQYF,TGTGCCATCAGTGAGCCTCCGTTAGATACGCAGTATTTT
TRBJ1-1,-,TRBV6-2/TRBV6-3,few,CASSSTPGVTEAFF,TGTGCCAGCAGTTCAACCCCTGGGGTCACTGAAGCTTTCTTT
TRBJ2-4,-,TRBV5-1,few,CASSSELAKNIQYF,TGCGCCAGCAGCTCGGAGCTAGCCAAAAACATTCAGTACTTC
TRBJ2-1,TRBD2,TRBV12-3/TRBV12-4,few,CASTKTSGGYNEQFF,TGTGCCAGCACCAAGACTAGCGGGGGGTACAATGAGCAGTTCTTC
TRBJ2-1,-,TRBV6-2/TRBV6-3,few,CASSYEGGPSYNEQFF,TGTGCCAGCAGTTATGAAGGGGGGCCCTCCTACAATGAGCAGTTCTTC
TRBJ1-1,TRBD1,TRBV9,-,CASSVALQGANTEAFF,TGTGCCAGCAGCGTAGCCCTACAGGGGGCGAACACTGAAGCTTTCTTT
TRBJ1-1,-,TRBV20-1,few,CSASWGGQMNTEAFF,TGCAGTGCTTCGTGGGGGGGGCAGATGAACACTGAAGCTTTCTTT
TRBJ2-7,-,TRBV4-3,few,CASSQVIGRGEQYF,TGCGCCAGCAGCCAGGTGATAGGAAGAGGCGAGCAGTACTTC
TRBJ2-2,-,TRBV4-1,-,CASSLNGGWNTGELFF,TGCGCCAGCAGCCTGAACGGGGGCTGGAACACCGGGGAGCTGTTTTTT
TRBJ1-2,TRBD1,TRBV7-2,-,CASSPEGRGTGYGYTF,TGTGCCAGCAGCCCCGAAGGTCGCGGGACAGGGTATGGCTACACCTTC
TRBJ2-7,-,TRBV18,few,CASSPRNEQYF,TGTGCCAGCTCACCAAGGAACGAGCAGTACTTC
TRBJ1-2,-,TRBV29-1,-,CSDRTQYGYTF,TGCAGCGACCGGACACAGTATGGCTACACCTTC
TRBJ2-5,-,TRBV20-1,-,CSARYVYPRETQYF,TGCAGTGCTAGATATGTCTACCCCAGGGAGACCCAGTACTTC
TRBJ2-5,-,TRBV14,-,CASSPGTTRGTQYF,TGTGCCAGCAGCCCCGGGACAACTCGAGGGACCCAGTACTTC
TRBJ2-7,-,TRBV12-3/TRBV12-4,few,CASSLTALEQYF,TGTGCCAGCAGTTTGACAGCCTTGGAGCAGTACTTC
TRBJ2-7,TRBD1,TRBV7-3,many,CASSKDRYYEQYF,TGTGCCAGCAGTAAGGACAGGTACTACGAGCAGTACTTC
TRBJ2-1,-,TRBV4-3,many,CASSQVWDTHWGQFF,TGCGCCAGCAGCCAAGTCTGGGACACTCACTGGGGGCAGTTCTTC
TRBJ2-1,-,TRBV24-1,-,CATSNWDEQFF,TGTGCCACCAGCAACTGGGATGAGCAGTTCTTC
TRBJ1-2,-,TRBV7-9,few,CASSLANFWGYTF,TGTGCCAGCAGCTTAGCGAACTTTTGGGGCTACACCTTC
TRBJ1-6,-,TRBV6-1,few,CASSTGRLGNNSPLHF,TGTGCCAGCAGTACCGGACGGTTGGGAAATAATTCACCCCTCCACTTT
TRBJ2-3,TRBD2,TRBV7-2,-,CASRPQIAGVDTQYF,TGTGCCAGCAGACCACAAATAGCGGGAGTAGATACGCAGTATTTT
TRBJ2-7,TRBD1,TRBV2,-,CASTGQVSYEQYF,TGTGCCAGCACAGGACAGGTCTCCTACGAGCAGTACTTC
TRBJ1-6,TRBD1,TRBV12-3/TRBV12-4,few,CASSLEYRRGMNSPLHF,TGTGCCAGCAGTTTAGAGTATCGCAGGGGGATGAATTCACCCCTCCACTTT
TRBJ1-2,-,TRBV15,few,CATSRDRFVSSVGYTF,TGTGCCACCAGCAGAGACAGATTCGTATCGTCAGTCGGCTACACCTTC
TRBJ1-2,-,TRBV4-3,-,CASSQEDTGGQTYTF,TGCGCCAGCAGCCAAGAAGATACAGGCGGGCAGACCTACACCTTC
TRBJ2-1,TRBD2,TRBV6-2/TRBV6-3,few,CASTNLAGETNEQFF,TGTGCCAGCACCAACCTAGCGGGAGAGACCAATGAGCAGTTCTTC
TRBJ1-2,-,TRBV7-9,few,CASSPWGRGYTF,TGTGCCAGCAGCCCCTGGGGGCGCGGCTACACCTTC
TRBJ2-3,-,TRBV21-1,-,CASSAPGQSSTDTQYF,TGTGCCAGCAGCGCCCCAGGACAGTCTAGCACAGATACGCAGTATTTT
TRBJ2-3,-,TRBV6-1,few,CASIGGQYQQLHTDTQYF,TGTGCCAGCATCGGGGGACAGTACCAACAACTTCACACAGATACGCAGTATTTT
TRBJ2-5,-,TRBV12-5,-,CASGSQGPETQYF,TGTGCTAGTGGTTCCCAAGGCCCAGAGACCCAGTACTTC
TRBJ2-7,-,TRBV25-1,-,CASSDTRDSKQYF,TGTGCCAGCAGCGACACCCGGGACTCCAAGCAGTACTTC
TRBJ2-2,TRBD2,TRBV20-1,-,CSARVAGESLANTGELFF,TGCAGTGCTAGAGTAGCGGGAGAGTCCCTCGCGAACACCGGGGAGCTGTTTTTT
TRBJ1-1,-,TRBV20-1,few,CSARDTQGFTEAFF,TGCAGTGCTAGAGATACACAGGGTTTCACTGAAGCTTTCTTT